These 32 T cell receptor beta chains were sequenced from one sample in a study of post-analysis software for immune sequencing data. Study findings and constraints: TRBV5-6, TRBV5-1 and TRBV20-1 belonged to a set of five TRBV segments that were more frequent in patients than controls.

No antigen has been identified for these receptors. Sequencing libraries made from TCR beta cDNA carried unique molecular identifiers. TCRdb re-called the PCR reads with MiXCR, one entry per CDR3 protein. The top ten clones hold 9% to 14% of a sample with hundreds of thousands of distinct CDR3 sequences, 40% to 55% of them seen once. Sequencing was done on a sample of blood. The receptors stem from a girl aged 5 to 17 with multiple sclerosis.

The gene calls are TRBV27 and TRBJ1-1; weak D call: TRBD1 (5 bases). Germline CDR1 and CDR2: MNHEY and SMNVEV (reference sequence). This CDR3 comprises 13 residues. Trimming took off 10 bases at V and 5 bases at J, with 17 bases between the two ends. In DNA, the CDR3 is TGTGCCACCGGGCGAGGGGTTAATACTGAAGCTTTCTTT. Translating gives CATGRGVNTEAFF.

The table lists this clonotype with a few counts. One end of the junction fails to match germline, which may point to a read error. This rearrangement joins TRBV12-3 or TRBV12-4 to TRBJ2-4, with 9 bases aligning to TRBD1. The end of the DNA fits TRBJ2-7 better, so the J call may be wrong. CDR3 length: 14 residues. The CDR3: CASSLATGGYEQYF. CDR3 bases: TGTGCCAGCAGCTTAGCGACAGGGGGCTACGAGCAGTACTTC.

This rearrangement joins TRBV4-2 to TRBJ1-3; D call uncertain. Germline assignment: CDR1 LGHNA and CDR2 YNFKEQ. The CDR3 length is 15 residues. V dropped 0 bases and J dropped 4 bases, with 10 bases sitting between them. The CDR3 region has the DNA TGTGCCAGCAGCCAAGAAACTCTTTGGGGAAACACCATATATTTT. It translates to CASSQETLWGNTIYF.

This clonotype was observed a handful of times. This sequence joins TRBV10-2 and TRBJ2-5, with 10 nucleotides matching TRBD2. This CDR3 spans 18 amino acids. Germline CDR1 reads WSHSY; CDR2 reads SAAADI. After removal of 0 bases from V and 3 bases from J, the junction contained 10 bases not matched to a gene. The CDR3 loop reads CASSESVLAGAGKETQYF. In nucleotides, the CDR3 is TGCGCCAGCAGTGAGTCGGTGCTAGCGGGAGCTGGTAAAGAGACCCAGTACTTC.

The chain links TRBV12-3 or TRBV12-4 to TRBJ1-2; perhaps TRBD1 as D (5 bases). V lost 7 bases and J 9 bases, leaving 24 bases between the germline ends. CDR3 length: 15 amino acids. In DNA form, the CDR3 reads TGTGCCAGCACCCCGACCCTTGGCAGGGTGATGCGCTACACCTTC. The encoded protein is CASTPTLGRVMRYTF.

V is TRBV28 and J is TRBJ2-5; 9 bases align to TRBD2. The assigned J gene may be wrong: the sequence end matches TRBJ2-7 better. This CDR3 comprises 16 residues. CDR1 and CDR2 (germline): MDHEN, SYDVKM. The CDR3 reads CASSYVTTREGYEQYF. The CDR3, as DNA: TGTGCCAGCAGTTACGTGACTACGCGGGAGGGCTACGAGCAGTACTTC.

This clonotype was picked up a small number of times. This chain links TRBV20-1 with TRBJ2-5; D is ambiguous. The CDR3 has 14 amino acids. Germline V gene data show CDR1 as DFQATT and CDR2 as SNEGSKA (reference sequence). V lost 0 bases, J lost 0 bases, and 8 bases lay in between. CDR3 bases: TGCAGTGCTAGAGATCAACGGGACCAAGAGACCCAGTACTTC. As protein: CSARDQRDQETQYF.

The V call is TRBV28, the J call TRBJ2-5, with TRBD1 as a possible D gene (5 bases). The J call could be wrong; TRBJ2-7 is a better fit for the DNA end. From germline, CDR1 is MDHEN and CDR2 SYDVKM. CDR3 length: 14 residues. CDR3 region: CASSLSGFAYEQYF. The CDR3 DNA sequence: TGTGCCAGCAGTTTATCAGGGTTCGCCTACGAGCAGTACTTC.

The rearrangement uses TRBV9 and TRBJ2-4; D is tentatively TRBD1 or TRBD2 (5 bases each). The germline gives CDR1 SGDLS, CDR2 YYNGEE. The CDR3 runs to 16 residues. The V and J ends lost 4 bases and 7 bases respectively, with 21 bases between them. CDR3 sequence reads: CASSREPRQLGNIQYF. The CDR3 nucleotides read TGTGCCAGCAGCCGGGAACCAAGACAGCTCGGGAACATTCAGTACTTC.

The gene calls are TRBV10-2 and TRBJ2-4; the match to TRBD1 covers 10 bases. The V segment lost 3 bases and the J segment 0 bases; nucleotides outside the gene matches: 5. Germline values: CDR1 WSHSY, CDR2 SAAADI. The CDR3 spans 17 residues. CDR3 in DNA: TGCGCCAGCAGTGAACCGACAGGGGGCGAAGCCAAAAACATTCAGTACTTC. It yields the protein CASSEPTGGEAKNIQYF.

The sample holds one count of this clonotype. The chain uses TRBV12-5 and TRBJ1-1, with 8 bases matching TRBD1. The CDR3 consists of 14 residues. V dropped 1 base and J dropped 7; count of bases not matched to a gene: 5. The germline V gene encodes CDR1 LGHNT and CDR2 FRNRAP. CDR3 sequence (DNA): TGTGCTAGTGGTTTGGCCCTAGACAGGGGTGAAGCTTTCTTT. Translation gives CASGLALDRGEAFF. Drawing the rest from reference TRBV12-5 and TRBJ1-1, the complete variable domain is DARVTQTPRHKVTEMGQEVTMRCQPILGHNTVFWYRQTMMQGLELLAYFRNRAPLDDSGMPKDRFSAEMPDATLATLKIQPSEPRDSAVYFCASGLALDRGEAFFGQGTRLTVV.

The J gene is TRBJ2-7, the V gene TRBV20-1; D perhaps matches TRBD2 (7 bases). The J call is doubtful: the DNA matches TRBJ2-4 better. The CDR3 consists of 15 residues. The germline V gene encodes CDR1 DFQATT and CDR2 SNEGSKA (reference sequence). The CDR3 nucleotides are TGCAGTGCTAGAAGGGCAGCAAGGGGGGGTAACATTCAGTACTTC. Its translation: CSARRAARGGNIQYF.

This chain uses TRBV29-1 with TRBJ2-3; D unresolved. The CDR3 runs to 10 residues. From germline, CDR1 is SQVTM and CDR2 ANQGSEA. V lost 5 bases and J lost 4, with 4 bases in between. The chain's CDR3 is CSVYADTQYF. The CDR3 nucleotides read TGCAGCGTTTATGCAGATACGCAGTATTTT.

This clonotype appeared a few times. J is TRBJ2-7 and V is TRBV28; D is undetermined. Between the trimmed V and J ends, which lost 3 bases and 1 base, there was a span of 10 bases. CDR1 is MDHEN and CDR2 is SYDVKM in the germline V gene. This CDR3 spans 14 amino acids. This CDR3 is CASSFKGKSYEQYF. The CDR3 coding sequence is TGTGCCAGCAGTTTTAAAGGGAAGTCCTACGAGCAGTACTTC.

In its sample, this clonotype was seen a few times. CDR3: CASGLEGREGRGAQYF. The CDR3 DNA reads TGTGCTAGTGGTTTGGAGGGGCGGGAGGGCCGAGGAGCCCAGTACTTC. This chain joins TRBV12-5 and TRBJ2-5, with 9 bases that match TRBD2. The CDR3 has 16 amino acids. Germline loops: CDR1 LGHNT, CDR2 FRNRAP. With V trimmed by 1 base and J by 9 bases, 12 bases remained unmatched.

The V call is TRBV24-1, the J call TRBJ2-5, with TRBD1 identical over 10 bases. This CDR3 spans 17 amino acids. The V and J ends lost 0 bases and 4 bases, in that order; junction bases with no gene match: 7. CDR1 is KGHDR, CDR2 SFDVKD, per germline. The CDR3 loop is CATSDLRGTGVPETQYF. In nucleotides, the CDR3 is TGTGCCACCAGTGATTTGCGAGGGACAGGGGTTCCAGAGACCCAGTACTTC.

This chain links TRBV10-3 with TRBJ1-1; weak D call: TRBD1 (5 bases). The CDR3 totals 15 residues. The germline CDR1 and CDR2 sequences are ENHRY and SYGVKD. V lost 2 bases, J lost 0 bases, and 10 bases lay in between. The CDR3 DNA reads TGTGCCATCAGTGAGCGGGGCCTCATGAACACTGAAGCTTTCTTT. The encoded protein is CAISERGLMNTEAFF.

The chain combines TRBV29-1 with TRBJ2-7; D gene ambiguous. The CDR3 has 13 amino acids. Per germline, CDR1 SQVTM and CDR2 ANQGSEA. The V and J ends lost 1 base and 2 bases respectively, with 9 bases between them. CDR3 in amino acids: CSVEVPGTYEQYF. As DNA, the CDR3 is TGCAGCGTTGAAGTTCCGGGCACCTACGAGCAGTACTTC.

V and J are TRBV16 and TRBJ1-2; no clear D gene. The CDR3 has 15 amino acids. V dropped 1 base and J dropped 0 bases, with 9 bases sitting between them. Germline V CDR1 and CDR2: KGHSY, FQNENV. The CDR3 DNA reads TGTGCCAGCAGCCAATTCGACCACTCTAACTATGGCTACACCTTC. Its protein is CASSQFDHSNYGYTF.

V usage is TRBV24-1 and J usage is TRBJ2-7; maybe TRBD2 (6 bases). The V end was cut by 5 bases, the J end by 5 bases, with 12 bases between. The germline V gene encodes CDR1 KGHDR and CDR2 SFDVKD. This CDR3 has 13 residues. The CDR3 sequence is CATSGLDPNEQYF. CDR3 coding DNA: TGTGCCACCAGTGGACTAGATCCTAACGAGCAGTACTTC.

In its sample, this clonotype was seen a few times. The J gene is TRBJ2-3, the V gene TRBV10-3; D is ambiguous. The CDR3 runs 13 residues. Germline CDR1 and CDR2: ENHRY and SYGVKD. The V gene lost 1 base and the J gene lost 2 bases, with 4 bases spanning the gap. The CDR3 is CAISEYYTDTQYF. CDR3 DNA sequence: TGTGCCATCAGTGAGTACTACACAGATACGCAGTATTTT.

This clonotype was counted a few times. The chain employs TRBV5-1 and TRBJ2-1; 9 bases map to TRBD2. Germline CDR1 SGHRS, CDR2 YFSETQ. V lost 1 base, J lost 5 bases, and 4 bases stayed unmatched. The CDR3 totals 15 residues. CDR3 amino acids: CASSLSSGGNNEQFF. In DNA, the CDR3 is TGCGCCAGCAGCTTGAGTAGCGGGGGAAACAATGAGCAGTTCTTC.

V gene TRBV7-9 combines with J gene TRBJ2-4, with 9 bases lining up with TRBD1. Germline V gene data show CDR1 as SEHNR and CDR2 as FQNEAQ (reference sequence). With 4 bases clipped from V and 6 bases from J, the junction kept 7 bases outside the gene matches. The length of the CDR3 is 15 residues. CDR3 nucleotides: TGTGCCAGCAGCTCACGGACAGGGGAGACAAACATTCAGTACTTC. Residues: CASSSRTGETNIQYF. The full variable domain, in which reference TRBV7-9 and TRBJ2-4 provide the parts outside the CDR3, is DTGVSQNPRHKITKRGQNVTFRCDPISEHNRLYWYRQTLGQGPEFLTYFQNEAQLEKSRLLSDRFSAERPKGSFSTLEIQRTEQGDSAMYLCASSSRTGETNIQYFGAGTRLSVL.

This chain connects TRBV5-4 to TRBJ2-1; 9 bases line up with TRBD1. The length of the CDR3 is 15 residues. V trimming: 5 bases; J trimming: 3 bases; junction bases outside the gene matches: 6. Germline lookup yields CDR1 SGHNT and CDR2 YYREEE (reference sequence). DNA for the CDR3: TGTGCCAGCAGGGCGGGACAGGGCAACTACAATGAGCAGTTCTTC. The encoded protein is CASRAGQGNYNEQFF.

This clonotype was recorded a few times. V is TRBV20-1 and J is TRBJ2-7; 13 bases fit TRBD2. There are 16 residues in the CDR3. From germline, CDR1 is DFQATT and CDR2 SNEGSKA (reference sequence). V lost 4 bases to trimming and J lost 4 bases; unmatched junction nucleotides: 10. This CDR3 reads CSAKGPGLAGRYEQYF. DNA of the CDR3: TGCAGTGCTAAAGGCCCGGGACTAGCGGGAAGGTACGAGCAGTACTTC.

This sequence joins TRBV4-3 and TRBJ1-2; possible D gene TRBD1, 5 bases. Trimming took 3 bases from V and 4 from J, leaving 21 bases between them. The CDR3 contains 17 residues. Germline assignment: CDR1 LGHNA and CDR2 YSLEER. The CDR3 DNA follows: TGCGCCAGCAGCCACGCCATCGGGGAGGGAGGGGCCTATGGCTACACCTTC. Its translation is CASSHAIGEGGAYGYTF.

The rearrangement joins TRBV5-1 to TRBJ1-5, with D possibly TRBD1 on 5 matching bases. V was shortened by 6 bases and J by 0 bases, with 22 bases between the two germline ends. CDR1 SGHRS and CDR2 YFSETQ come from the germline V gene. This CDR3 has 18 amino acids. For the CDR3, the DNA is TGCGCCAGCACGGACACCCCAAGGGTCGGCTATAGCAATCAGCCCCAGCATTTT. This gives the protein CASTDTPRVGYSNQPQHF. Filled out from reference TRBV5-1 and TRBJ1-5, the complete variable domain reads KAGVTQTPRYLIKTRGQQVTLSCSPISGHRSVSWYQQTPGQGLQFLFEYFSETQRNKGNFPGRFSGRQFSNSRSEMNVSTLELGDSALYLCASTDTPRVGYSNQPQHFGDGTRLSIL.

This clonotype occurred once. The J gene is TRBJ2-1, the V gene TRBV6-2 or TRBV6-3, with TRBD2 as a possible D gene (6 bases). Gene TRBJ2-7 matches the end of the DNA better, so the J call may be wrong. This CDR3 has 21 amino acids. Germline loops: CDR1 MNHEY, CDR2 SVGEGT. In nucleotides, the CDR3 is TGTGCCAGCAGTTACGGGAGGATTATCCGGGGCCGGACCAGCTCCTACAATGAGCAGTACTTC. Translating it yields CASSYGRIIRGRTSSYNEQYF.

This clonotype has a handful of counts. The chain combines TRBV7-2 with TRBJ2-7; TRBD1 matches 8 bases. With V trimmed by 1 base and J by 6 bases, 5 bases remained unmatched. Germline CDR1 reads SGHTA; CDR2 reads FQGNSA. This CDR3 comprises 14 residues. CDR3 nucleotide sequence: TGTGCCAGCAGCTTAGGGCGGGGACAGGTCGAGCAGTACTTC. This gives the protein CASSLGRGQVEQYF.

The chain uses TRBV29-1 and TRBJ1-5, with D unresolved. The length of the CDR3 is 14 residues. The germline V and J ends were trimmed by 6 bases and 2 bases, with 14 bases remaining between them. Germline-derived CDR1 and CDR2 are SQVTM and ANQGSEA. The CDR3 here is CSVRPTNRNQPQHF. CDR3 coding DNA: TGCAGCGTCCGACCCACGAACCGCAATCAGCCCCAGCATTTT. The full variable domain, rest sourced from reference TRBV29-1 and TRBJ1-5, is SAVISQKPSRDICQRGTSLTIQCQVDSQVTMMFWYRQQPGQSLTLIATANQGSEATYESGFVIDKFPISRPNLTFSTLTVSNMSPEDSSIYLCSVRPTNRNQPQHFGDGTRLSIL.

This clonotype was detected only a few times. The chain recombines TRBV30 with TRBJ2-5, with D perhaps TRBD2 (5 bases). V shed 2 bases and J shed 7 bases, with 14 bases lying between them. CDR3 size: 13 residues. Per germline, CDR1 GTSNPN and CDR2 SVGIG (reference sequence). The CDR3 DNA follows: TGTGCCTGGAGTCTCCAGACGGCGGGGACCCAGTACTTC. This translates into CAWSLQTAGTQYF.

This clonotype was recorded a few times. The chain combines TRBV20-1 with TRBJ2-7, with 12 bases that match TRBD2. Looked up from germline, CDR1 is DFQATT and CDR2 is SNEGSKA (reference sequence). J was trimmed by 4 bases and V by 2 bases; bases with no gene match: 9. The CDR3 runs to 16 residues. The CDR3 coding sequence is TGCAGTGCTAGAAAGAGGGGAGGGACTAGCGGGTACGAGCAGTACTTC. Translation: CSARKRGGTSGYEQYF.